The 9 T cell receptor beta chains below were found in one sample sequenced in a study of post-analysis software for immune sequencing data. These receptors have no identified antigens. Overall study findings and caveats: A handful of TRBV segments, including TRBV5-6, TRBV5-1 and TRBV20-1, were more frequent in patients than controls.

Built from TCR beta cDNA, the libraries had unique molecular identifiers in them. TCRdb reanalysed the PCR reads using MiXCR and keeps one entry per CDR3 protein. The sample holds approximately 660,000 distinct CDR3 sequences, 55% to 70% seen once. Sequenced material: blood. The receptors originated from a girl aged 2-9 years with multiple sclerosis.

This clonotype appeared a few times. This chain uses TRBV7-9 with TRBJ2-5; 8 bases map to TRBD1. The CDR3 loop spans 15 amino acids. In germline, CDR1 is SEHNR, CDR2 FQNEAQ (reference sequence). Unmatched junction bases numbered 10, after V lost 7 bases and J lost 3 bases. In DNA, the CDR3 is TGTGCCAGCACCACGTGGACAGGGAAGAAAGAGACCCAGTACTTC. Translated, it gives CASTTWTGKKETQYF.

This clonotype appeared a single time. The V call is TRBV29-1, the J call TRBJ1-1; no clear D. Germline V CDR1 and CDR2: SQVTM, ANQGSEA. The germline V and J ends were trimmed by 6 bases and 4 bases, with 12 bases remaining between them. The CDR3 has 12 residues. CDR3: CSVSASGTEAFF. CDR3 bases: TGCAGCGTCAGTGCGAGTGGCACTGAAGCTTTCTTT.

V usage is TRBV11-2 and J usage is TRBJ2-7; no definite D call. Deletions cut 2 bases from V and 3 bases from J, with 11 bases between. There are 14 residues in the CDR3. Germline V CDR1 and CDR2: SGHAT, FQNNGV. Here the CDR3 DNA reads TGTGCCAGCAGCTTACCGGGCCTCATCTACGAGCAGTACTTC. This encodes CASSLPGLIYEQYF.

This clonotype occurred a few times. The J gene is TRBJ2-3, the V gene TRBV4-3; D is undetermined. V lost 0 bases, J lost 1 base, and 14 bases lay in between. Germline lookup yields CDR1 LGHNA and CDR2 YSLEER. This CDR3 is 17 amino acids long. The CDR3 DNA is TGCGCCAGCAGCCAAGAAACGCACCCTGGGGGCACAGATACGCAGTATTTT. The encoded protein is CASSQETHPGGTDTQYF.

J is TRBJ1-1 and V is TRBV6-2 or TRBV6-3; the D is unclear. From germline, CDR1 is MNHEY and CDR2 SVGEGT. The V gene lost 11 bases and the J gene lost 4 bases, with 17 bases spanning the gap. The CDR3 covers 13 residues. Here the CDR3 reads CAVGVRWGTEAFF. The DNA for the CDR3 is TGTGCCGTTGGGGTCCGGTGGGGCACTGAAGCTTTCTTT.

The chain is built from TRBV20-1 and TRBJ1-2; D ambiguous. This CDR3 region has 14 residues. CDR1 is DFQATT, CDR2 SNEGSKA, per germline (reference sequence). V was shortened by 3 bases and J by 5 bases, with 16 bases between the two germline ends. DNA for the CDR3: TGCAGTGCTAGGTCGTCTATGAGGGTTTATGGCTACACCTTC. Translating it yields CSARSSMRVYGYTF.

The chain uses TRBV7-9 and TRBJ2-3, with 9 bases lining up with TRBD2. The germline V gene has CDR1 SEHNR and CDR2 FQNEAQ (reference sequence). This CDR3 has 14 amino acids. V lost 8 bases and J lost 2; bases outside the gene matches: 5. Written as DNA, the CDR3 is TGTGCCAGCGGGTCTAGCGGGATCACAGATACGCAGTATTTT. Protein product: CASGSSGITDTQYF.

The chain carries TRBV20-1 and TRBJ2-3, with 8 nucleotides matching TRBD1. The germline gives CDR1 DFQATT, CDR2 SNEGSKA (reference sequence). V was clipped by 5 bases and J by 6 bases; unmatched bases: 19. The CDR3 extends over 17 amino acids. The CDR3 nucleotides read TGCAGTGCTCTCACGACCGGGACAGGCTTGTTTCGGGATACGCAGTATTTT. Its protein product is CSALTTGTGLFRDTQYF.

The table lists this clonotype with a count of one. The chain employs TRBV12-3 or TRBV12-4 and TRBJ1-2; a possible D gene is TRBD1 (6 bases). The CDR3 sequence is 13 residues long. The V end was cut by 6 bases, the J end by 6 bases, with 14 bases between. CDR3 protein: CASSLGHRDGYTF. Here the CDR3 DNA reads TGTGCCAGCAGCCTAGGTCACAGGGATGGCTACACCTTC.